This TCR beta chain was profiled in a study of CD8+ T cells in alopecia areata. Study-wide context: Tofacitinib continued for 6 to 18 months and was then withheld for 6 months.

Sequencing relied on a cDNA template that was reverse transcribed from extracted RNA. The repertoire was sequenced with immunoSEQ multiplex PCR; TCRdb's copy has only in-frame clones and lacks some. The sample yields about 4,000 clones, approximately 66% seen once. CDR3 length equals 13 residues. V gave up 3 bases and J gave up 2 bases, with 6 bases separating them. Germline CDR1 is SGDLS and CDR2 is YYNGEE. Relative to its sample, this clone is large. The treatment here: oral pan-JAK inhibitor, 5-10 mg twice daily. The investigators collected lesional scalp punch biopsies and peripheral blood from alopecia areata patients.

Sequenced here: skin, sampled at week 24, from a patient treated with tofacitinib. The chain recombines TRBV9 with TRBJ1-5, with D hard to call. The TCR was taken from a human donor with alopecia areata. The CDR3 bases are TGTGCCAGCAGCGGACATGGCAATCAGCCCCAGCATTTT. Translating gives CASSGHGNQPQHF.